This T cell receptor (beta chain) was sequenced in a study of T cells in Graves' hyperthyroidism and ophthalmopathy. Overall study context: Peripheral blood sampling occurred at initial diagnosis, before any treatment. Regarding the study as a whole: Clonotypes that were expanded in thyroid above 0.001 mostly appeared in blood too.

Uncontrolled infection, other autoimmune disease, pregnancy and lactation each barred patients from inclusion. Diagnosis rested on symptoms, serum thyroxine and TRAb, thyroid ultrasound, and orbital computed tomography. TCR beta CDR3 regions were amplified from RNA transcripts. TCR CDR3 underwent first-round RT-PCR with the HTBI primer set. MiXCR, applied by TCRdb to the multiplex PCR reads, yields one record per CDR3 protein. The sample records around 700,000 distinct CDR3 sequences, approximately 18% being singletons. On this clonotype: What it binds is not known. A single base separates this from a much larger clone, so it may be a read error.

The TCR originated in a woman aged 50 to 60 with Graves' hyperthyroidism that later progressed to Graves' ophthalmopathy. The specimen sequenced was blood.

This chain's CDR3 is CASSPGTPSEKQFF. As DNA, the CDR3 is TGTGCCAGCTCCCCCGGGACACCTTCGGAAAAACAGTTTTTT. The chain joins TRBV18 to TRBJ1-4; D is possibly TRBD1 (6 bases). The CDR3 sequence is 14 residues long. Germline CDR1 and CDR2: KGHSH and LQKENI.